Below are 27 T cell receptor beta chains sequenced from a single sample in a study of CD8 T cells in Susac syndrome. The authors reverse transcribed roughly 0.5 to 1 ug RNA with random hexamers. TCRdb analysed the immunoSEQ multiplex PCR reads with MiXCR anew, one entry per CDR3 protein. The sample carries about 180,000 distinct CDR3 sequences, around 94% recorded once. The sequenced material came from CD4+ T cells from PBMCs. The receptor source for this set is a human donor with Susac syndrome.

CDR3: CASSSGSSGRRETQYF. CDR3 DNA: TGTGCCAGCAGCTCCGGATCTAGCGGGAGGAGGGAGACCCAGTACTTC. The chain employs TRBV11-2 and TRBJ2-5; TRBD2 agrees at 11 bases. The CDR3 covers 16 residues. The germline V gene encodes CDR1 SGHAT and CDR2 FQNNGV. J gave up 5 bases and V 4 bases, and 9 bases lay outside the gene matches. Supplemented by reference TRBV11-2 and TRBJ2-5, the full variable domain reads EAGVAQSPRYKIIEKRQSVAFWCNPISGHATLYWYQQILGQGPKLLIQFQNNGVVDDSQLPKDRFSAERLKGVDSTLKIQPAKLEDSAVYLCASSSGSSGRRETQYFGPGTRLLVL.

V gene TRBV9 combines with J gene TRBJ2-2; 7 bases map to TRBD1. CDR1 and CDR2 from the germline V gene are SGDLS and YYNGEE. V shed 1 base, J shed 6 bases, and the junction held 9 bases outside the gene matches. This CDR3 is 16 amino acids long. CDR3 bases: TGTGCCAGCAGCGTATCTGAGGGACAGCCCTCCGGGGAGCTGTTTTTT. The encoded protein is CASSVSEGQPSGELFF.

This chain links TRBV29-1 with TRBJ1-2; 7 positions agree with TRBD1. The CDR3 is 11 amino acids. Germline CDR1 SQVTM, CDR2 ANQGSEA. Trimming cost V 7 bases and J 5 bases; bases outside gene matches: 4. CDR3 loop: CSASGGYGYTF. The CDR3 DNA reads as TGCAGCGCGTCAGGGGGGTATGGCTACACCTTC.

The gene calls are TRBV28 and TRBJ2-3; 11 nucleotides agree with TRBD1. V lost 6 bases, J lost 7 bases, and 9 bases stayed unmatched. The CDR3 is made up of 15 amino acids. In germline, CDR1 is MDHEN, CDR2 SYDVKM. The DNA of the CDR3 is TGTGCCAGCAGACCTAGGACAGGGGGCGTAAATACGCAGTATTTT. This translates into CASRPRTGGVNTQYF.

V gene TRBV4-1 combines with J gene TRBJ2-7; 9 bases map to TRBD2. This CDR3 has 14 amino acids. With 8 bases clipped from V and 4 bases from J, the junction kept 9 bases outside the gene matches. Germline V gene data show CDR1 as MGHRA and CDR2 as YSYEKL. CDR3 nucleotides: TGCGCCAGCTCCCAAGGTAGCGGGGGATACGAGCAGTACTTC. Translating gives CASSQGSGGYEQYF.

The chain links TRBV3-1 to TRBJ2-5; D remains unclear. CDR1 is LGHDT, CDR2 YNNKEL, per germline (reference sequence). CDR3 size: 14 residues. The V end was cut by 4 bases, the J end by 1 base, with 10 bases between. DNA of the CDR3: TGTGCCAGCAGCCCGGATGCGGTCCAAGAGACCCAGTACTTC. Its translation is CASSPDAVQETQYF.

The CDR3 DNA follows: TGCGCCAGCAGCCTCGGAAATCCAGAGACCCAGTACTTC. As protein: CASSLGNPETQYF. The chain is built from TRBV4-1 and TRBJ2-5; the D is unclear. CDR3 length: 13 residues. The germline V gene has CDR1 MGHRA and CDR2 YSYEKL. The V end was cut by 4 bases, the J end by 4 bases, with 10 bases between.

CDR3 residues: CACRTSEYNEQFF. In nucleotides, the CDR3 is TGTGCCTGTAGGACTAGCGAATACAATGAGCAGTTCTTC. This chain connects TRBV30 to TRBJ2-1; 9 bases fit TRBD2. The CDR3 extends over 13 amino acids. With 6 bases clipped from V and 4 bases from J, the junction kept 4 bases outside the gene matches. Germline-derived CDR1 and CDR2 are GTSNPN and SVGIG (reference sequence).

There are a few counts of this clonotype. This chain links TRBV19 with TRBJ2-2; D is undetermined. V lost 4 bases, J lost 5 bases, and 2 bases lay in between. Germline loops: CDR1 LNHDA, CDR2 SQIVND (reference sequence). The CDR3 runs 11 residues. The CDR3 here is CASSSTGELFF. CDR3 nucleotide sequence: TGTGCCAGTAGTAGTACCGGGGAGCTGTTTTTT.

The chain links TRBV29-1 to TRBJ2-1, with D hard to call. Germline values: CDR1 SQVTM, CDR2 ANQGSEA. The CDR3 totals 10 residues. The V gene lost 7 bases and the J gene lost 10 bases, with 11 bases spanning the gap. Here the CDR3 reads CSARQGEQFF. In DNA, the CDR3 is TGCAGCGCAAGGCAAGGGGAGCAGTTCTTC.

The chain uses TRBV29-1 and TRBJ2-2; D remains unclear. Trimming pared 4 bases from V and 4 bases from J, leaving 7 bases between. Per the germline V gene, CDR1 is SQVTM and CDR2 is ANQGSEA. The CDR3 consists of 12 residues. CDR3 sequence reads: CSVARSTGELFF. CDR3 coding DNA: TGCAGCGTTGCAAGAAGCACCGGGGAGCTGTTTTTT.

This clonotype was found once. This chain uses TRBV6-5 with TRBJ1-6; no clear D. V was clipped by 5 bases and J by 10 bases, with 15 bases between them. CDR1 and CDR2 from the germline V gene are MNHEY and SVGAGI. The CDR3 has 14 amino acids. CDR3 residues: CASSPRPLGSPLHF. For the CDR3, the DNA is TGTGCCAGCAGTCCCCGGCCCCTCGGATCACCCCTCCACTTT.

V and J are TRBV14 and TRBJ1-1; 7 positions match TRBD1. CDR1 and CDR2 from the germline V gene are SGHDN and FVKESK. Trimming at V came to 4 bases and at J to 3 bases, leaving 8 bases not matched to a gene. This CDR3 has 15 amino acids. The CDR3 protein is CASSPTNRGDTEAFF. The CDR3 region has the DNA TGTGCCAGCAGCCCCACAAACAGGGGCGACACTGAAGCTTTCTTT. The full variable domain, completed using reference TRBV14 and TRBJ1-1, is EAGVTQFPSHSVIEKGQTVTLRCDPISGHDNLYWYRRVMGKEIKFLLHFVKESKQDESGMPNNRFLAERTGGTYSTLKVQPAELEDSGVYFCASSPTNRGDTEAFFGQGTRLTVV.

This clonotype was counted once. The chain couples TRBV30 to TRBJ1-2; D remains ambiguous. The germline V gene has CDR1 GTSNPN and CDR2 SVGIG (reference sequence). Trimming left V 1 base short and J 8 bases short, with 20 bases between. The CDR3 is made up of 15 amino acids. CDR3 residues: CAWSGAGVYVFGYTF. CDR3 bases: TGTGCCTGGAGTGGGGCTGGGGTTTACGTGTTCGGCTACACCTTC.

This chain links TRBV2 with TRBJ2-7; 11 positions match TRBD2. Germline lookup yields CDR1 SNHLY and CDR2 FYNNEI. This CDR3 comprises 15 residues. The J segment lost 0 bases and the V segment lost 5 bases, leaving 3 bases of the junction unmatched. CDR3 region: CASSSTSGSSYEQYF. Written as DNA, the CDR3 is TGTGCCAGCAGTTCAACTAGCGGGAGCTCCTACGAGCAGTACTTC.

This chain links TRBV5-1 with TRBJ2-7; D is possibly TRBD1 or TRBD2 (6 bases each). The V and J ends lost 4 bases and 6 bases respectively, with 17 bases between them. CDR3 length: 14 amino acids. Germline CDR1 and CDR2: SGHRS and YFSETQ. The CDR3 DNA is TGCGCCAGCAGCAACCTAGGCGGGACAACCGAGCAGTACTTC. Residues: CASSNLGGTTEQYF.

The rearrangement links TRBV19 to TRBJ1-1, with TRBD1 identical over 7 bases. This CDR3 is 14 amino acids long. After removal of 2 bases from V and 2 bases from J, the junction contained 2 bases not matched to a gene. Germline V lookup: CDR1 LNHDA, CDR2 SQIVND (reference sequence). The CDR3 DNA sequence: TGTGCCAGTAGTATAAGGGGGCGCAACACTGAAGCTTTCTTT. It encodes CASSIRGRNTEAFF.

The chain has TRBV2 and TRBJ1-5; tentative D call: TRBD1 (6 bases). From germline, CDR1 is SNHLY and CDR2 FYNNEI. This CDR3 comprises 15 residues. The germline V and J ends were trimmed by 6 bases and 1 base, with 13 bases remaining between them. CDR3 region: CASREGGLSNQPQHF. The CDR3 nucleotides are TGTGCCAGCAGGGAGGGGGGCTTGAGCAATCAGCCCCAGCATTTT.

The V gene is TRBV30, the J gene TRBJ2-5; no clear D gene. The CDR3 contains 12 residues. CDR1 is GTSNPN, CDR2 SVGIG, per germline (reference sequence). V lost 5 bases to trimming and J lost 5 bases, with 12 bases between them. DNA for the CDR3: TGTGCCTGGTCCTCTAGAGTGGAGACCCAGTACTTC. This codes for CAWSSRVETQYF. Full variable domain (missing parts from reference TRBV30 and TRBJ2-5): SQTIHQWPATLVQPVGSPLSLECTVEGTSNPNLYWYRQAAGRGLQLLFYSVGIGQISSEVPQNLSASRPQDRQFILSSKKLLLSDSGFYLCAWSSRVETQYFGPGTRLLVL.

This chain links TRBV9 with TRBJ2-3; unclear D gene. The length of the CDR3 is 16 residues. Germline assignment: CDR1 SGDLS and CDR2 YYNGEE. Trimming left V 0 bases short and J 2 bases short, with 13 bases between. CDR3 residues: CASSVEADLVTDTQYF. CDR3 bases: TGTGCCAGCAGCGTAGAGGCAGACCTAGTCACAGATACGCAGTATTTT.

V gene TRBV10-3 combines with J gene TRBJ2-2; 10 bases fit TRBD2. CDR1 and CDR2 (germline): ENHRY, SYGVKD. The CDR3 consists of 18 residues. The junction had 9 bases not matched to a gene; V was cut back by 4 bases and J by 1 base. As DNA, the CDR3 is TGTGCCATCAGTGGCGGACTAGCGGACATGCAGAACACCGGGGAGCTGTTTTTT. The encoded protein is CAISGGLADMQNTGELFF.

The CDR3 spells CASSRGRDETQYF. The CDR3 DNA follows: TGTGCCAGCAGCAGGGGACGGGACGAGACCCAGTACTTC. This sequence joins TRBV28 and TRBJ2-5; TRBD1 might be the D (6 bases). The CDR3 runs to 13 residues. V shed 6 bases and J shed 5 bases, with 13 bases lying between them. Germline V lookup: CDR1 MDHEN, CDR2 SYDVKM.

The chain joins TRBV18 to TRBJ2-7; possible D gene TRBD2, 7 bases. V shed 4 bases and J shed 2 bases, with 12 bases lying between them. The CDR3 sequence is 14 residues long. The V gene's germline CDR1 is KGHSH and CDR2 LQKENI. The CDR3 spells CASSLGRGPYEQYF. The CDR3 nucleotides are TGTGCCAGCTCACTTGGGCGGGGGCCCTACGAGCAGTACTTC.

A word on this clonotype: A junction end diverges from the germline sequence, so it may reflect a read error. The V and J genes are TRBV5-4 and TRBJ2-5; TRBD1 matches 7 bases. This CDR3 contains 14 residues. The germline V gene encodes CDR1 SGHNT and CDR2 YYREEE (reference sequence). CDR3 nucleotides: TGTGCCAACAGCCACGACAGGGAAGGGGAGACCCAGTACTTC. Translation gives CANSHDREGETQYF.

The chain combines TRBV30 with TRBJ1-6; D is undetermined. This CDR3 is built from 15 residues. Germline values: CDR1 GTSNPN, CDR2 SVGIG (reference sequence). Trimming took 4 bases from V and 0 from J, leaving 10 bases between them. The CDR3 reads CAWKAVGSYNSPLHF. CDR3 sequence (DNA): TGTGCCTGGAAGGCAGTGGGCTCCTATAATTCACCCCTCCACTTT. Combining the CDR3 with reference TRBV30 and TRBJ1-6 gives the whole variable domain SQTIHQWPATLVQPVGSPLSLECTVEGTSNPNLYWYRQAAGRGLQLLFYSVGIGQISSEVPQNLSASRPQDRQFILSSKKLLLSDSGFYLCAWKAVGSYNSPLHFGNGTRLTVT.

This chain uses TRBV3-1 with TRBJ1-1; D may be TRBD1 (5 bases). This CDR3 region has 13 residues. V was trimmed by 4 bases and J by 4 bases, leaving 10 bases between them. The germline V gene encodes CDR1 LGHDT and CDR2 YNNKEL (reference sequence). CDR3 coding DNA: TGTGCCAGCAGCCCATGGGGGGGCACTGAAGCTTTCTTT. It translates to CASSPWGGTEAFF.

J is TRBJ1-3 and V is TRBV7-9; D is ambiguous. Germline V gene data show CDR1 as SEHNR and CDR2 as FQNEAQ (reference sequence). The CDR3 is 14 residues long. V lost 5 bases and J lost 1, with 9 bases in between. CDR3 nucleotide sequence: TGTGCCAGCAGCCCGCAGGTATCTGGAAACACCATATATTTT. It yields the protein CASSPQVSGNTIYF.